Listed below are T cell receptor beta chains from one sample, sequenced in a study of cytomegalovirus exposure and HLA in healthy donors. TCRdb's table, derived via immunoSEQ multiplex PCR, lists solely in-frame clones and lacks some. The sample records 210,000 or so clones, around 85% being singletons. Sequenced: PBMCs. The source of these receptors is a human donor in good health. CDR3s include the opening cysteine and the closing phenylalanine or tryptophan. A D gene is named only where the DNA matches it firmly. Where a row states a size, it is once, few, many or the class of an expanded clone; other rows omit it.

abundance,d_gene,v_gene,j_gene,CDR3nt,CDR3aa
NA,NA,TRBV28,TRBJ2-7,TGTGCCAGCAGCCTGCGCGAGCTTTCGAACTTATCCTACGAGCAGTACTTC,CASSLRELSNLSYEQYF
NA,NA,TRBV2,TRBJ2-7,TGTGCCAGCAGCCTCCGGGACACCTACGAGCAGTACTTC,CASSLRDTYEQYF
NA,TRBD2,TRBV4-3,TRBJ2-2,TGCGCCAGCAGCCCCGGGACTAGCGGGAGGGCCCTGAACACCGGGGAGCTGTTTTTT,CASSPGTSGRALNTGELFF
NA,NA,TRBV15,TRBJ2-5,TGTGCCACCAGCGGAGACTACGCGAAGGGGGTCCAAGAGACCCAGTACTTC,CATSGDYAKGVQETQYF
few,TRBD2,TRBV5-1,TRBJ2-3,TGCGCCAGCAGCTCCCACGGGGGGGCAGATACGCAGTATTTT,CASSSHGGADTQYF
NA,TRBD2,TRBV5-1,TRBJ2-1,TGCGCCAGCACCGGCCCGTGGATGATAGCGGGAGCTAATGAGCAGTTCTTC,CASTGPWMIAGANEQFF
few,TRBD2,TRBV7-6,TRBJ2-5,TGTGCCAGCAGCTTAGGTGTTGCGGGAGGCGAGACCCAGTACTTC,CASSLGVAGGETQYF
NA,NA,TRBV5-4,TRBJ2-3,TGTGCCAGCAGCTTGGGTACTCTTTCTCCAGATACGCAGTATTTT,CASSLGTLSPDTQYF
NA,NA,TRBV5-4,TRBJ1-1,TGTGCCAGCAGCTTCGCTGGGAGAGGAAACACTGAAGCTTTCTTT,CASSFAGRGNTEAFF
NA,NA,TRBV2,TRBJ1-5,TGTGCCAGCAGTGATAAATTCTTTCGGCCCCAGCATTTT,CASSDKFFRPQHF
NA,NA,TRBV5-5,TRBJ2-1,TGTGCCAGCAGCTTGGCCAGAACAGAGTCCCATGAGCAGTTCTTC,CASSLARTESHEQFF
NA,NA,TRBV7-2,TRBJ1-4,TGTGCCAGCAGCTTAGCCCAGGGTCTTAATGAAAAACTGTTTTTT,CASSLAQGLNEKLFF
NA,TRBD1,TRBV9,TRBJ2-1,TGTGCCAGCAGCGACCCGCCGGGACAGGAGTACAATGAGCAGTTCTTC,CASSDPPGQEYNEQFF
once,TRBD2,TRBV7-3,TRBJ2-5,TGTGCCAGCAGCCCAGCGGGACGCCAAGAGACCCAGTACTTC,CASSPAGRQETQYF
once,TRBD2,TRBV27,TRBJ2-1,TGTGCCAGCGGGCTAGCGGGATCCTACAATGAGCAGTTCTTC,CASGLAGSYNEQFF
NA,TRBD1,TRBV5-1,TRBJ1-2,TGCGCCAGCAGCCCCGGGGACAGGGACTATGGCTACACCTTC,CASSPGDRDYGYTF
NA,TRBD1,TRBV6-6,TRBJ2-7,TGTGCCAGCAGGCCCGGACAGGGGGCCACCTACGAGCAGTACTTC,CASRPGQGATYEQYF
NA,NA,TRBV28,TRBJ2-1,TGTGCCAGCAGTCGAATGGCCAGCGGAAACAATGAGCAGTTCTTC,CASSRMASGNNEQFF
once,TRBD2,TRBV7-3,TRBJ2-1,TGTGCCAGCAGCTTAACTCGTAGCGGGTTTGGCAATGAGCAGTTCTTC,CASSLTRSGFGNEQFF
once,NA,TRBV11-2,TRBJ2-5,TGTGCCAGCAGCTCTCTGGGAGTTCAAGAGACCCAGTACTTC,CASSSLGVQETQYF
NA,NA,TRBV19,TRBJ2-3,TGTGCCAGTAAGCGGTCGCCCAAGACAGATACGCAGTATTTT,CASKRSPKTDTQYF
NA,NA,TRBV6-5,TRBJ2-5,TGTGCCAGCAGAGCGGGACAAACACAAGAGACCCAGTACTTC,CASRAGQTQETQYF
NA,NA,TRBV11-1,TRBJ2-7,TGTGCCAGCAGCTTAGCTATGGCAGCGTCCGGCTACGAGCAGTACTTC,CASSLAMAASGYEQYF
once,NA,TRBV27,TRBJ2-5,TGTGACGGTCGGTTGCAAGAGACCCAGTACTTC,CDGRLQETQYF
NA,NA,TRBV6-5,TRBJ1-2,TGTGCCAGCAGCTACGACAGCTACCCTAACTATGGCTACACCTTC,CASSYDSYPNYGYTF
NA,TRBD1,TRBV9,TRBJ2-7,TGTGCCAGCAATAAGGGACAGGGGGCTAGTGAGCAGTACTTC,CASNKGQGASEQYF
NA,TRBD2,TRBV2,TRBJ2-1,TGTGCCAGCAGTAAACTAGCGGGAGTCTCCAATGAGCAGTTCTTC,CASSKLAGVSNEQFF
NA,TRBD2,TRBV4-2,TRBJ2-7,TGTGCCAGCAGCCAACTCGGACTAGCGGGAGAGTACGAGCAGTACTTC,CASSQLGLAGEYEQYF
NA,TRBD1,TRBV7-9,TRBJ2-1,TGTGCCAGCAGCCTATCGACAGGGGGAGGGTGGAATGAGCAGTTCTTC,CASSLSTGGGWNEQFF
NA,NA,TRBV28,TRBJ1-5,TGTGCCAGCAGTTCAAGGGGACTACGCAGGGAGAATCAGCCCCAGCATTTT,CASSSRGLRRENQPQHF
NA,NA,TRBV6-1,TRBJ2-6,TGTGCCAGCAGTGATTGGTCGGGCTCTGGGGCCAACGTCCTGACTTTC,CASSDWSGSGANVLTF
once,NA,TRBV5-4,TRBJ1-6,TGTGCCAGCAGCGGGCGAGGGGGTCCGCGGGTTTCACCCCTCCACTTT,CASSGRGGPRVSPLHF
NA,TRBD1,TRBV5-4,TRBJ2-5,TGTGCCAGCAGTCCCGGGAAGGGGGCCCAACAAGAGACCCAGTACTTC,CASSPGKGAQQETQYF
NA,TRBD2,TRBV5-1,TRBJ2-7,TGCGCCAGCACTACTAGCGGGAGTATCAACGAGCAGTACTTC,CASTTSGSINEQYF
NA,TRBD2,TRBV7-2,TRBJ2-1,TGTGCCAGCGGGATTAGCGGGAGCTCCTACAATGAGCAGTTCTTC,CASGISGSSYNEQFF
NA,NA,TRBV13,TRBJ2-1,TGTGCCAGCAGAATAGGTGGGCGAGACGTGAATGAGCAGTTCTTC,CASRIGGRDVNEQFF
NA,NA,TRBV10-3,TRBJ2-1,TGTGCCATCAGTGAGTCGGGGGGCGGGAGCTACAATGAGCAGTTCTTC,CAISESGGGSYNEQFF
NA,TRBD1,TRBV18,TRBJ2-1,TGTGCCAGCTCACCGGGAGACAGGGGCGCTAGCTCCTACAATGAGCAGTTCTTC,CASSPGDRGASSYNEQFF
once,NA,TRBV9,TRBJ2-1,TGTGCCAGCAGCGAGCCCTCGACTAGAAGAGGAAATGAGCAGTTCTTC,CASSEPSTRRGNEQFF
NA,TRBD2,TRBV19,TRBJ2-3,TGTGCCAGTAGACTAGCGGGCGGCCGCGCAGATACGCAGTATTTT,CASRLAGGRADTQYF
NA,NA,TRBV7-9,TRBJ1-1,TGTGCCAGCAGCCGCCGGGAGTGGTATGTCGGCACTGAAGCTTTCTTT,CASSRREWYVGTEAFF
NA,TRBD1,TRBV9,TRBJ1-5,TGTGCCAGCAGCGCCCAGGTGGACAGGGATCAGCCCCAGCATTTT,CASSAQVDRDQPQHF
NA,NA,TRBV5-1,TRBJ2-7,TGCGCCAGCAGATCAGGGAACGAGCAGTACTTC,CASRSGNEQYF
NA,NA,TRBV7-3,TRBJ2-3,TGTGCCAGCAGCTCGCGGGACCCTAGCGCAGATACGCAGTATTTT,CASSSRDPSADTQYF
NA,NA,TRBV9,TRBJ2-1,TGTGCCAGCAGCGGGGGGGAGGCCTACCGGGGTGAGCAGTTCTTC,CASSGGEAYRGEQFF
NA,TRBD1,TRBV5-1,TRBJ2-2,TGCGCCAGCAGCTTGGTAGGGGGCAGCACCGGGGAGCTGTTTTTT,CASSLVGGSTGELFF
NA,NA,TRBV5-1,TRBJ2-7,TGCGCCAGCAGCTTGGACGGAGCCCCCTACGAGCAGTACTTC,CASSLDGAPYEQYF
NA,NA,TRBV28,TRBJ2-4,TGTGCCAGCAGGCCCGCGGAGGACGTATACAAGGGCTTGCACATTCAGTACTTC,CASRPAEDVYKGLHIQYF